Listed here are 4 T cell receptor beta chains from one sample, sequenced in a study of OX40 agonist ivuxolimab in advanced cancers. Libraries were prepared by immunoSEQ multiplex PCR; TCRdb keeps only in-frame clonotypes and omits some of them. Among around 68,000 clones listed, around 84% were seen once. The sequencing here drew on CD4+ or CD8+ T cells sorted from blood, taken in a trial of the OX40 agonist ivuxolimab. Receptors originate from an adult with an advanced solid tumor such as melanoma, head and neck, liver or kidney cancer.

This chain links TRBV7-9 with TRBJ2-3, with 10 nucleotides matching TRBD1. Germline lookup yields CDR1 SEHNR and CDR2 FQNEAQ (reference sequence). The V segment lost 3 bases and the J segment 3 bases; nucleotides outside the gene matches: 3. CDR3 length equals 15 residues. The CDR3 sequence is CASSFRTGGTDTQYF. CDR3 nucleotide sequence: TGTGCCAGCAGCTTCCGGACAGGGGGGACAGATACGCAGTATTTT.

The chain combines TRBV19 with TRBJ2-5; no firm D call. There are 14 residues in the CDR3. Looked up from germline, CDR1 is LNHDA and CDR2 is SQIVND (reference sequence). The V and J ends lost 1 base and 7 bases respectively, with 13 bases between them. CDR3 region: CASSIAATPGTQYF. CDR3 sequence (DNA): TGTGCCAGTAGTATAGCGGCAACACCCGGGACCCAGTACTTC.

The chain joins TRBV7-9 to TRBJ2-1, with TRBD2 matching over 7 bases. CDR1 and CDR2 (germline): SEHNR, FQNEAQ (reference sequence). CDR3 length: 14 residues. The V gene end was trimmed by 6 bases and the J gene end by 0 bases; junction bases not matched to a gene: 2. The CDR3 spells CASRGGSSYNEQFF. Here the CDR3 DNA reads TGTGCCAGCAGGGGCGGGAGCTCCTACAATGAGCAGTTCTTC.

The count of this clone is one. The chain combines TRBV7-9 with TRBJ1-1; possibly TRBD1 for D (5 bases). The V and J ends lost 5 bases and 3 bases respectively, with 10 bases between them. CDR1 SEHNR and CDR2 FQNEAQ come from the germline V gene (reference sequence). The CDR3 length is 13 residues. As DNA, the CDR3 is TGTGCCAGCAGCAGGGACCGTGACACTGAAGCTTTCTTT. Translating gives CASSRDRDTEAFF.